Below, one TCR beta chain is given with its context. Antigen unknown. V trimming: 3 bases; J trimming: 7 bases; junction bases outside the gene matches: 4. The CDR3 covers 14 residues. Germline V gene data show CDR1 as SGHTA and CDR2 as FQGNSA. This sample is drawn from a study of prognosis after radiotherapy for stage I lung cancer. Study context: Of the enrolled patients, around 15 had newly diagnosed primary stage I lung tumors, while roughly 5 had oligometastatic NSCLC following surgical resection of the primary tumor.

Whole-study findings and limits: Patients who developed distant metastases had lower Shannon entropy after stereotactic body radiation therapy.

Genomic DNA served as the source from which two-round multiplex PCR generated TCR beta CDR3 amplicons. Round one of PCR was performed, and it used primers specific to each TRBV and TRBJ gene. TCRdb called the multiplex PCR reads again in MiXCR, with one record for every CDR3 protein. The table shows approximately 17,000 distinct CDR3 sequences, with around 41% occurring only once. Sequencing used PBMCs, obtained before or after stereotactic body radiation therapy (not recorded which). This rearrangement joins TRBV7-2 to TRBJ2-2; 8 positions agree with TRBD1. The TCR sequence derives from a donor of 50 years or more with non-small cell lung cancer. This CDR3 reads CASSFPGTGGELFF. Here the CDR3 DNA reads TGTGCCAGCAGCTTTCCCGGGACAGGCGGGGAGCTGTTTTTT.